The 7 T cell receptor beta chains given below trace back to one sample, sequenced in a study of blood T cell repertoires in COVID-19. Assay used: immunoSEQ multiplex PCR; TCRdb lists only in-frame clones, some missing. The sample has under 350,000 clones, 80% to 90% seen once. Sequences were obtained from PBMCs or T cells enriched from blood (not recorded which). The receptors originated from a woman in her forties with acute COVID-19.

About this clone itself: A read error may account for a junction end that differs from germline. The rearrangement links TRBV3-1 (or the pseudogene TRBV3-2) to TRBJ2-7, with a tentative D call TRBD2 (8 bases). The length of the CDR3 is 18 residues. Germline V gene data show CDR1 as LGHDT and CDR2 as YNNKEL (reference sequence). The CDR3 here is CASSQGVRAGGVPSEQYF. The CDR3 DNA reads TGCGCCAGCAGCCAGGGGGTCAGGGCGGGGGGAGTCCCCTCCGAGCAGTACTTC.

The chain couples TRBV5-1 to TRBJ2-2; a possible D gene is TRBD2 (5 bases). Germline V CDR1 and CDR2: SGHRS, YFSETQ. This CDR3 has 15 amino acids. Trimming cost V 0 bases and J 8 bases, with 14 bases left between them. CDR3 in DNA: TGCGCCAGCAGCTTGGCCTCGCTAGCTGCTGGGGAGCTGTTTTTT. It specifies CASSLASLAAGELFF.

The chain joins TRBV7-2 to TRBJ2-1, with 11 bases fitting TRBD2. The CDR3 loop spans 15 amino acids. Germline V CDR1 and CDR2: SGHTA, FQGNSA. Trimming took 4 bases from V and 3 from J; bases not matched to a gene: 2. CDR3 bases: TGTGCCAGCAGCTCAGGACTAGCGGGCTACAATGAGCAGTTCTTC. Protein sequence: CASSSGLAGYNEQFF.

This clone has just a few counts. This sequence joins TRBV19 and TRBJ1-2, with D hard to call. CDR1 LNHDA and CDR2 SQIVND come from the germline V gene (reference sequence). The CDR3 sequence is 16 residues long. The V and J ends lost 3 bases and 5 bases respectively, with 19 bases between them. The CDR3 region has the DNA TGTGCCAGTAGTATTGGTCAGACACCCGCTATTTATGGCTACACCTTC. It codes for CASSIGQTPAIYGYTF.

The CDR3 region is CASSLPQTGAWGYTF. The CDR3 DNA sequence: TGTGCCAGCAGCTTACCTCAGACAGGGGCCTGGGGCTACACCTTC. V usage is TRBV7-2 and J usage is TRBJ1-2; TRBD1 aligns across 8 bases. CDR3 size: 15 residues. V dropped 2 bases and J dropped 8; count of bases not matched to a gene: 10. The germline V gene has CDR1 SGHTA and CDR2 FQGNSA.

The V call is TRBV9, the J call TRBJ2-1; D possibly corresponds to TRBD2 (6 bases). Trimming cost V 0 bases and J 4 bases, with 11 bases left between them. Germline-derived CDR1 and CDR2 are SGDLS and YYNGEE. The CDR3 extends over 15 amino acids. CDR3 in DNA: TGTGCCAGCAGCGTAGGGGCGGGGTTGTACAATGAGCAGTTCTTC. This gives the protein CASSVGAGLYNEQFF.

V and J are TRBV28 and TRBJ2-1, with 7 bases identical to TRBD2. V lost 4 bases to trimming and J lost 0 bases; unmatched junction nucleotides: 3. The germline CDR1 and CDR2 sequences are MDHEN and SYDVKM. The CDR3 has 15 residues. Written as DNA, the CDR3 is TGTGCCAGCAGTTCGAGCGGGACCTCCTACAATGAGCAGTTCTTC. Encoded protein: CASSSSGTSYNEQFF.